Below are 23 T cell receptor beta chains sequenced from a single sample in a study of T cells in Graves' hyperthyroidism and ophthalmopathy. Regions amplified from RNA transcripts were the TCR beta CDR3 regions. A first-round RT-PCR of the TCR CDR3 used the HTBI primer set. Using its own MiXCR run on the multiplex PCR reads, TCRdb lists one record per CDR3 protein. The sample has around 580,000 distinct CDR3 sequences; 15% to 20% are singletons. The material sequenced was blood. These receptors all come from a woman in her late teens or twenties with Graves' hyperthyroidism.

This clonotype came up many times. This chain joins TRBV7-8 and TRBJ1-1; no reliable D call. The CDR3 contains 15 residues. Germline V gives CDR1 SGHVS, CDR2 FQNEAQ. V was pared by 5 bases and J by 1 base, with 14 bases between. CDR3 residues: CASSEIGLWNTEAFF. The CDR3 nucleotides are TGTGCCAGCAGCGAAATTGGACTTTGGAACACTGAAGCTTTCTTT.

This clonotype showed up many times. The CDR3 region is CASSSGREAVDEQFF. CDR3 DNA sequence: TGTGCCAGCAGCTCTGGGCGAGAAGCGGTCGATGAGCAGTTCTTC. The V call is TRBV7-3, the J call TRBJ2-1, with D perhaps TRBD2 (5 bases). The CDR3 spans 15 residues. Trimming took off 4 bases at V and 8 bases at J, with 18 bases between the two ends. Germline CDR1 SGHTA, CDR2 FQGTGA.

About this clonotype itself: One junction end does not reproduce the germline sequence, and a read error may be involved. This chain links TRBV7-2 with TRBJ2-5; TRBD1 matches at 8 bases. Germline-derived CDR1 and CDR2 are SGHTA and FQGNSA. The CDR3 is made up of 14 amino acids. CDR3 sequence reads: CASSVATGAETQYF. The CDR3 DNA reads TGTGCCAGCAGCGTAGCGACAGGGGCAGAGACCCAGTACTTC. The whole variable domain, filled in from reference TRBV7-2 and TRBJ2-5, reads GAGVSQSPSNKVTEKGKDVELRCDPISGHTALYWYRQSLGQGLEFLIYFQGNSAPDKSGLPSDRFSAERTGGSVSTLTIQRTQQEDSAVYLCASSVATGAETQYFGPGTRLLVL.

This clonotype was recorded a few times. The chain combines TRBV11-3 with TRBJ2-1, with 9 bases lining up with TRBD2. Germline V gene lookup returns CDR1 SGHNT and CDR2 YENEEA. V trimming: 1 base; J trimming: 8 bases; junction bases outside the gene matches: 9. The CDR3 is made up of 16 amino acids. The CDR3 loop is CASSLGRGGLVDEQFF. CDR3 bases: TGTGCCAGCAGCTTAGGGCGGGGGGGCCTAGTAGATGAGCAGTTCTTC.

The V gene is TRBV28, the J gene TRBJ2-2; 12 nucleotides match TRBD2. Unmatched junction bases numbered 8, after V lost 6 bases and J lost 6 bases. In germline, CDR1 is MDHEN, CDR2 SYDVKM. The CDR3 has 16 residues. The CDR3 protein is CASRIRLAGVPGELFF. The DNA of the CDR3 is TGTGCCAGCAGAATCAGACTAGCGGGAGTTCCCGGGGAGCTGTTTTTT.

This rearrangement joins TRBV5-1 to TRBJ2-4, with D unresolved. This CDR3 has 16 amino acids. The germline gives CDR1 SGHRS, CDR2 YFSETQ. V gave up 0 bases and J gave up 0 bases, with 10 bases separating them. The CDR3 DNA reads TGCGCCAGCAGCTTGGGCGATCTACTAGCCAAAAACATTCAGTACTTC. This sequence encodes CASSLGDLLAKNIQYF.

Ten or more counts support this clonotype. This chain connects TRBV18 to TRBJ2-1; 8 bases fit TRBD2. V shed 4 bases, J shed 10 bases, and the junction held 6 bases outside the gene matches. This CDR3 has 13 residues. Germline V gene data show CDR1 as KGHSH and CDR2 as LQKENI. CDR3 DNA: TGTGCCAGCTCACTAGCGGGGAAAACGGAGCAGTTCTTC. Protein sequence: CASSLAGKTEQFF.

This clonotype was counted ten times or more. This rearrangement joins TRBV5-1 to TRBJ2-1, with unresolved D. This CDR3 has 18 amino acids. Germline assignment: CDR1 SGHRS and CDR2 YFSETQ. The germline V and J ends were trimmed by 4 bases and 0 bases, with 20 bases remaining between them. Here the CDR3 reads CASSPGVGQASSYNEQFF. The CDR3 coding sequence is TGCGCCAGCAGCCCCGGCGTAGGCCAAGCAAGCTCCTACAATGAGCAGTTCTTC.

This clonotype was observed a handful of times. The chain carries TRBV19 and TRBJ1-2; D gene ambiguous. The CDR3 covers 13 residues. V lost 6 bases to trimming and J lost 2 bases, with 10 bases between them. CDR1 is LNHDA and CDR2 is SQIVND in the germline V gene (reference sequence). The CDR3, as DNA: TGTGCCAGTAGGACTACAGTGAACTATGGCTACACCTTC. Protein sequence: CASRTTVNYGYTF.

This clonotype was seen at least ten times. CDR3 sequence reads: CASSQGTVLYYEQYF. The CDR3 coding sequence is TGTGCCAGCAGTCAAGGGACAGTATTATACTACGAGCAGTACTTC. This chain joins TRBV6-1 and TRBJ2-7; 7 bases are shared with TRBD1. The CDR3 extends over 15 amino acids. V shed 5 bases and J 3 bases; nucleotides not matched to a gene: 10. Per the germline V gene, CDR1 is MNHNS and CDR2 is SASEGT.

This clonotype appeared many times. The rearrangement joins TRBV28 to TRBJ2-1; 9 positions match TRBD2. Germline CDR1 reads MDHEN; CDR2 reads SYDVKM. V lost 0 bases and J lost 2; bases outside the gene matches: 11. The CDR3 sequence is 19 residues long. CDR3 coding DNA: TGTGCCAGCAGTTTATGGGGGGTCGGTGCGGGAGGGCCCTACAATGAGCAGTTCTTC. This codes for CASSLWGVGAGGPYNEQFF.

This clonotype occurred a few times. The chain employs TRBV18 and TRBJ1-4; tentatively, D is TRBD1 (5 bases). V was shortened by 1 base and J by 7 bases, with 13 bases between the two germline ends. This CDR3 comprises 15 residues. The germline V gene has CDR1 KGHSH and CDR2 LQKENI. The DNA for the CDR3 is TGTGCCAGCTCACCACTTGCGGGGGTCGGTGAAAAACTGTTTTTT. Amino acid sequence: CASSPLAGVGEKLFF.

This clonotype was counted ten times or more. The rearrangement joins TRBV14 to TRBJ2-1; D possibly matches TRBD1 or TRBD2 (5 bases each). The germline V and J ends were trimmed by 4 bases and 0 bases, with 16 bases remaining between them. CDR3 length equals 17 residues. Germline values: CDR1 SGHDN, CDR2 FVKESK. The CDR3 sequence is CASSRGTPYSSYNEQFF. The CDR3 DNA follows: TGTGCCAGCAGCCGAGGGACGCCCTACAGCTCCTACAATGAGCAGTTCTTC.

This clonotype was seen repeatedly, ten times or more. The chain links TRBV20-1 to TRBJ1-2; unclear D gene. This CDR3 comprises 14 residues. Trimming cost V 2 bases and J 0 bases, with 10 bases left between them. Per germline, CDR1 DFQATT and CDR2 SNEGSKA (reference sequence). The CDR3: CSARPRVTNYGYTF. In DNA, the CDR3 is TGCAGTGCTAGACCCCGGGTGACTAACTATGGCTACACCTTC.

The chain has TRBV4-1 and TRBJ2-1; TRBD1 matches at 10 bases. Trimming took 6 bases from V and 8 from J; bases not matched to a gene: 7. The CDR3 extends over 14 amino acids. Looked up from germline, CDR1 is MGHRA and CDR2 is YSYEKL. CDR3 nucleotide sequence: TGCGCCAGCAGGCCGGGACAGGGGCTGGATGAGCAGTTCTTC. Amino acid sequence: CASRPGQGLDEQFF.

This clonotype was detected a few times. The rearrangement joins TRBV12-3 or TRBV12-4 to TRBJ2-1; 12 nucleotides align to TRBD2. This CDR3 spans 14 amino acids. The V and J ends lost 4 bases and 8 bases, in that order; junction bases with no gene match: 3. Here the CDR3 DNA reads TGTGCCAGCAGTTGGACTAGCGGGGCCTATGAGCAGTTCTTC. This codes for CASSWTSGAYEQFF.

In its sample, this clonotype was seen many times. The CDR3 protein is CASKRSFQETQYF. In DNA, the CDR3 is TGTGCCAGCAAAAGGTCTTTCCAAGAGACCCAGTACTTC. The chain couples TRBV2 to TRBJ2-5; D unresolved. Germline lookup yields CDR1 SNHLY and CDR2 FYNNEI. V gave up 7 bases and J gave up 1 base, with 10 bases separating them. The CDR3 loop spans 13 amino acids.

This clonotype was seen ten or more times. J is TRBJ2-1 and V is TRBV12-3 or TRBV12-4; the D gene could be TRBD1 or TRBD2 (5 bases each). The V end lost 5 bases, the J end lost 8 bases, and 22 bases lay between the germline ends. This CDR3 spans 16 amino acids. CDR3 amino acids: CASSLGVGPRDHEQFF. The CDR3 coding sequence is TGTGCCAGCAGTCTCGGGGTGGGGCCCCGGGACCATGAGCAGTTCTTC.

The gene calls are TRBV4-1 and TRBJ2-1, with TRBD2 matching 8 bases. The CDR3 length is 19 residues. Germline V gene lookup returns CDR1 MGHRA and CDR2 YSYEKL. The V segment lost 1 base and the J segment 2 bases; nucleotides outside the gene matches: 13. As DNA, the CDR3 is TGCGCCAGCAGCCAAGTCTTTCCGGGGGGGGGTGGCACCTACAATGAGCAGTTCTTC. Encoded protein: CASSQVFPGGGGTYNEQFF.

This rearrangement joins TRBV12-3 or TRBV12-4 to TRBJ2-1, with 11 bases matching TRBD2. This CDR3 comprises 17 residues. After removal of 2 bases from V and 2 bases from J, the junction contained 5 bases not matched to a gene. CDR3 sequence: CASSLLAGGGAYNEQFF. The CDR3 bases are TGTGCCAGCAGTTTACTAGCGGGGGGCGGGGCCTACAATGAGCAGTTCTTC.

This clonotype was seen ten or more times. The chain recombines TRBV20-1 with TRBJ2-7, with TRBD1 matching over 7 bases. The CDR3 totals 14 residues. V was clipped by 6 bases and J by 1 base; unmatched bases: 9. Per the germline V gene, CDR1 is DFQATT and CDR2 is SNEGSKA (reference sequence). The CDR3: CSAQGLPLSYEQYF. The CDR3 coding sequence is TGCAGTGCACAGGGGCTACCTTTGTCCTACGAGCAGTACTTC.

Note on this clonotype: A much larger clone lies a single base off, so this may be a read error. The rearrangement uses TRBV7-9 and TRBJ2-1; D may match TRBD1 or TRBD2 (5 bases each). Germline V gene data show CDR1 as SEHNR and CDR2 as FQNEAQ (reference sequence). CDR3 size: 15 residues. The V end lost 6 bases, the J end lost 7 bases, and 19 bases lay between the germline ends. DNA for the CDR3: TGTGCCAGCAGTACGACCGGGACCCCGGGAAATGAGCAGTTCTTC. This codes for CASSTTGTPGNEQFF.

Many counts were recorded for this clonotype. The CDR3 loop reads CASSPWNTGELFF. The CDR3 DNA reads TGTGCCAGCAGTCCATGGAACACCGGGGAGCTGTTTTTT. The rearrangement uses TRBV27 and TRBJ2-2, with D hard to call. There are 13 residues in the CDR3. Trimming stripped 5 bases from V and 1 base from J, with 5 bases between. Germline CDR1 is MNHEY and CDR2 is SMNVEV (reference sequence).